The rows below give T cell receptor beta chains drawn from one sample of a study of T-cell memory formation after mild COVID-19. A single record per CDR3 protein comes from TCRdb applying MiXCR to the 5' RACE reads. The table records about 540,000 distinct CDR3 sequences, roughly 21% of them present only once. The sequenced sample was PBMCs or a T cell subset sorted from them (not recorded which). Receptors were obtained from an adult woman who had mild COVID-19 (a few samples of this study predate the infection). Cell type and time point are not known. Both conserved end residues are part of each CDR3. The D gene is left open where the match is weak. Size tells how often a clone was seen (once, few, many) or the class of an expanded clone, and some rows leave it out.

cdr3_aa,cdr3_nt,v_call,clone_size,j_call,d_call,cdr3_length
CASSFGWWTASYEQYF,TGCGCCAGCAGCTTCGGGTGGTGGACAGCCTCCTACGAGCAGTACTTC,TRBV5-1,many,TRBJ2-7,NA,16
CSARLYTEAFF,TGCAGTGCTAGGTTATACACTGAAGCTTTCTTT,TRBV20-1,NA,TRBJ1-1,NA,11
CASSLEYTGELFF,TGCGCCAGCAGCCTGGAGTACACCGGGGAGCTGTTTTTT,TRBV5-1,few,TRBJ2-2,NA,13
CASRIAGGNYNEQFF,TGTGCCAGCAGAATAGCGGGGGGGAACTACAATGAGCAGTTCTTC,TRBV2,NA,TRBJ2-1,TRBD2,15
CASSWTGAYEQYF,TGTGCCAGCAGTTGGACAGGGGCCTACGAGCAGTACTTC,TRBV12-3/TRBV12-4,few,TRBJ2-7,TRBD1,13
CASSVESSYNSPLHF,TGCGCCAGCAGCGTAGAGAGCTCCTATAATTCACCCCTCCACTTT,TRBV5-1,NA,TRBJ1-6,NA,15
CASSPFLGRAQPQHF,TGCGCCAGCAGCCCATTCTTGGGCAGGGCGCAGCCCCAGCATTTT,TRBV4-1,few,TRBJ1-5,NA,15
CSARDEWGINQPQHF,TGCAGTGCTAGAGATGAGTGGGGGATCAATCAGCCCCAGCATTTT,TRBV20-1,NA,TRBJ1-5,NA,15
CASSQGAGRSSYNEQFF,TGCGCCAGCAGCCAAGGAGCGGGACGGAGCTCCTACAATGAGCAGTTCTTC,TRBV4-1,many,TRBJ2-1,TRBD2,17
CASSAGGREAFF,TGTGCCAGCAGCGCCGGGGGGAGGGAAGCTTTCTTT,TRBV9,NA,TRBJ1-1,NA,12
CAISPGQETQYF,TGTGCCATCAGCCCGGGACAGGAGACCCAGTACTTC,TRBV10-3,few,TRBJ2-5,TRBD1,12
CATRGLADTGELFF,TGTGCCACCCGGGGACTAGCGGATACCGGGGAGCTGTTTTTT,TRBV24-1,NA,TRBJ2-2,TRBD2,14
CATGANPYNEQFF,TGTGCCACCGGGGCTAACCCATACAATGAGCAGTTCTTC,TRBV15,few,TRBJ2-1,NA,13
CATSGVGGRSYNEQFF,TGTGCCACCAGTGGAGTGGGCGGGAGATCCTACAATGAGCAGTTCTTC,TRBV24-1,few,TRBJ2-1,TRBD2,16
CASSTKDRTYEQYF,TGTGCCAGCAGCACGAAGGACCGAACCTACGAGCAGTACTTC,TRBV12-3/TRBV12-4,few,TRBJ2-7,NA,14
CAGQQGNTEAFF,TGTGCCGGGCAACAGGGGAACACTGAAGCTTTCTTT,TRBV12-3/TRBV12-4,few,TRBJ1-1,NA,12
CASSRGQGPNQPQHF,TGTGCCAGCAGCCGCGGACAGGGGCCTAATCAGCCCCAGCATTTT,TRBV6-1,NA,TRBJ1-5,TRBD1,15